The source of this T cell receptor beta chain is a study of T cell responses to AZD1222 COVID-19 vaccine. Study-level points and caveats: It should be noted that donors were predominantly white British and more often female, and clonal diversity was possibly underestimated.

This CDR3 region has 14 residues. The V gene's germline CDR1 is ENHRY and CDR2 SYGVKD. V was pared by 6 bases and J by 7 bases, with 9 bases of the junction left unmatched. On this clone: The target antigen is unknown.

TCRdb's table, derived via immunoSEQ multiplex PCR, lists solely in-frame clones and lacks some. This repertoire shows 200,000 to 250,000 clones, roughly 94% found once; its top ten account for 1.7%. The sequencing used peripheral blood, collected 28 days after the second dose of the MenACWY control vaccine. The TCR was taken from an adult who received the MenACWY meningococcal vaccine as a control. V is TRBV10-3 and J is TRBJ2-7; 10 bases match TRBD1. This CDR3 reads CAIRGQGPLREQYF. The DNA for the CDR3 is TGTGCCATCAGGGGACAGGGGCCCCTTCGGGAGCAGTACTTC.